Listed here is a single TCR beta chain. Its specificity is unknown. This specimen comes from a study of T cell responses to AZD1222 COVID-19 vaccine. Notes on the study in general: Baseline seropositivity characterized only a handful of AZD1222 recipients.

Some clones are missing from TCRdb's copy, which holds only in-frame ones; the method was immunoSEQ multiplex PCR. The sample yields around 83,000 clones, approximately 90% seen once. The CDR3 loop spans 16 amino acids. Per germline, CDR1 SGHDT and CDR2 YYEEEE. V lost 4 bases and J 4 bases, leaving 19 bases between the germline ends. This clonotype originated in an adult who received the AZD1222 COVID-19 vaccine. The sample in question was peripheral blood, obtained 28 days after the second AZD1222 dose. This rearrangement joins TRBV5-6 to TRBJ2-3; no clear D. The CDR3 region is CASSRGVGRQADTQYF. CDR3 nucleotide sequence: TGTGCCAGCAGCCGTGGGGTAGGGCGTCAAGCAGATACGCAGTATTTT.